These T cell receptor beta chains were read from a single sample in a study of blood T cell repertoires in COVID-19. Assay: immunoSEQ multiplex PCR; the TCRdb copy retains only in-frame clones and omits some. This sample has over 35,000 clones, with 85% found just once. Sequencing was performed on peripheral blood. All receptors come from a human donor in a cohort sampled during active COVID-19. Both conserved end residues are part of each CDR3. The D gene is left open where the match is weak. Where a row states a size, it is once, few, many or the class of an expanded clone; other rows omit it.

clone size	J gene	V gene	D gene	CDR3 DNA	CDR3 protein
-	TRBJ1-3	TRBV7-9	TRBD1	TGTGCCAGCAGCTTAGGGACAGGGAACGGAAACACCATATATTTT	CASSLGTGNGNTIYF
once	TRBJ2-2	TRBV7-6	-	TGTGCCAGCAGCTCAAACACCGGGGAGCTGTTTTTT	CASSSNTGELFF
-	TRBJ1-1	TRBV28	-	TGTGCCAGCAGTCCCCCGTTAGCCAACACTGAAGCTTTCTTT	CASSPPLANTEAFF
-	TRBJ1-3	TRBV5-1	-	TGCGCCAGCAGGATCGGGACAAACTCTGGAAACACCATATATTTT	CASRIGTNSGNTIYF
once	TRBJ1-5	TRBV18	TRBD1	TGTGCCAGCTCACCCCCTAACAGGGGACGCAATCAGCCCCAGCATTTT	CASSPPNRGRNQPQHF
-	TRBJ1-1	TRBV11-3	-	TGTGCCAGCAGCTTAGGGGGACTGAGGAACACTGAAGCTTTCTTT	CASSLGGLRNTEAFF
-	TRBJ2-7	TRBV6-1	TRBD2	TGTGCCAGCAGTGCAAATTTGGCTAGCGGGGTGTACGAGCAGTACTTC	CASSANLASGVYEQYF
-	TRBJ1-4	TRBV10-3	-	TGTGCCATCAAATCGGACAAGAATAATGAAAAACTGTTTTTT	CAIKSDKNNEKLFF
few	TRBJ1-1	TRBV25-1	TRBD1	TGTGCCAGCAGTCGTACGGCCGGGACAGGGGGGACCGACACTGAAGCTTTCTTT	CASSRTAGTGGTDTEAFF
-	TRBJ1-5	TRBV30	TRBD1	TGTGCCTGGAGTGGAAACAGGGGCGCACAGCCCCAGCATTTT	CAWSGNRGAQPQHF
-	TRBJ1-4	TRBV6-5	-	TGTGCCACCCTTCCACAGGCAACTAATGAAAAACTGTTTTTT	CATLPQATNEKLFF
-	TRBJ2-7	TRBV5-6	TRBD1	TGTGCCAGCAGCGTGGGACAGGGTGGCTACGAGCAGTACTTC	CASSVGQGGYEQYF
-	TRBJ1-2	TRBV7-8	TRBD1	TGTGCCAGCAGCTTAGGGACAGGCGGACGTGGCTACACCTTC	CASSLGTGGRGYTF
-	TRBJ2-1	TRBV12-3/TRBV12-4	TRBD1	TGTGCCAGCAGACCTACAGGGGTGGTTGAGCAGTTCTTC	CASRPTGVVEQFF
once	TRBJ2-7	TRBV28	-	TGTGCCAGCAGCCTAACAGGGAACACCTACGAGCAGTACTTC	CASSLTGNTYEQYF
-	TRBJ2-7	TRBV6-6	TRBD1	TGTGCCAGCAGCCAACAGGGGTTCGCCGAGCAGTACTTC	CASSQQGFAEQYF
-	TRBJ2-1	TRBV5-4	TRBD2	TGTGCCAGCAGTTTAAGGACTAGCGGGAGCGATGAGCAGTTCTTC	CASSLRTSGSDEQFF
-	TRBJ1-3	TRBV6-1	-	TGTGCCAGCAGTGAAATCGTTGCCGGGCCAGGGGCCGCCTCTGGAAACACCATATATTTT	CASSEIVAGPGAASGNTIYF
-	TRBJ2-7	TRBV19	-	TGTGCCAGTAGCCGGAGTGGGAGGTTCTACGAGCAGTACTTC	CASSRSGRFYEQYF
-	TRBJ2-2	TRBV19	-	TGTGCCAGTAGTATTTGGGGGCCCACCGGGGAGCTGTTTTTT	CASSIWGPTGELFF
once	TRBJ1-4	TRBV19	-	TGTGCCAGTAGGTACCGCGGGGGTTATAATGAAAAACTGTTTTTT	CASRYRGGYNEKLFF
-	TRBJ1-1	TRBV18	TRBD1	TGTGCCAGCTCCGCGGGGACAGGGGGCACTGAAGCTTTCTTT	CASSAGTGGTEAFF
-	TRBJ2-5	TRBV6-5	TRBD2	TGTGCCAGCAGTCTGGGGACTAGCGGGCGCGAGACCCAGTACTTC	CASSLGTSGRETQYF
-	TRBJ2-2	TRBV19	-	TGTGCCAGTAGTCCACTCACCGGGGAGCTGTTTTTT	CASSPLTGELFF
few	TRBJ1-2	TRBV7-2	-	TGTGCCAGCAGCACCCAGGCGGGGGTGAATGGCTACACCTTC	CASSTQAGVNGYTF
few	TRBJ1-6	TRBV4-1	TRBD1	TGCGCCAGCAGCCAGTCAGGGACAGCGAATTCACCCCTCCACTTT	CASSQSGTANSPLHF
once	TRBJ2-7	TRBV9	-	TGTGCCAGCAGCGTAACGGACGGGGAAGGGTACGAGCAGTACTTC	CASSVTDGEGYEQYF
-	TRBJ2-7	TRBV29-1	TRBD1	TGCAGCGTTGAAGAAGGGACAGGCTCCTACGAGCAGTACTTC	CSVEEGTGSYEQYF
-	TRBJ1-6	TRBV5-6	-	TGTGCCAGCAGCCCGACAGGCTCTAATTCACCCCTCCACTTT	CASSPTGSNSPLHF
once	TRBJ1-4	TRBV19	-	TGTGCCTCAAGGGGAAGACGGATTACCGCAACTAATGAAAAACTGTTTTTT	CASRGRRITATNEKLFF
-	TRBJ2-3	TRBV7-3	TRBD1	TGTGCCAGCAGCTTAAACCCCGGGACAGACGGAGATACGCAGTATTTT	CASSLNPGTDGDTQYF
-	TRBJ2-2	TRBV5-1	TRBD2	TGCGCCAGCAGCGTCAATCCTAGCGGGGGGCTCACCGGGGAGCTGTTTTTT	CASSVNPSGGLTGELFF
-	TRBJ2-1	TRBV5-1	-	TGCGCCAGTGCAGGGGTAACCTACAATGAGCAGTTCTTC	CASAGVTYNEQFF
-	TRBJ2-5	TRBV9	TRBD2	TGTGCCAGCAGCGTAGGCCAGGGGGGACTAGCCCAAGAGACCCAGTACTTC	CASSVGQGGLAQETQYF
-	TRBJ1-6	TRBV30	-	TGTGCCTGGGCCGTGAATTCACCCCTCCACTTT	CAWAVNSPLHF
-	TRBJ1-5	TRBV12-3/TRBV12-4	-	TGTGCCAGCAGTCTCCATCAGCCCCAGCATTTT	CASSLHQPQHF
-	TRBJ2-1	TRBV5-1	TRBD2	TGCGCCAGCAGCGAGGGACTAGCGGGAGTGTCCTACAATGAGCAGTTCTTC	CASSEGLAGVSYNEQFF
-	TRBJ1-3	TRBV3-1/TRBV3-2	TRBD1	TGTGCCAGCAGCCTCACCCAGGGGGCCGGTGGAAACACCATATATTTT	CASSLTQGAGGNTIYF
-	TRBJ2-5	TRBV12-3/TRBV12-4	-	TGTGCCAGCAGCCTCGGGGGCCAAGAGACCCAGTACTTC	CASSLGGQETQYF
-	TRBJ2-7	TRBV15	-	TGTGCCACCAGCAGAGATCGGGCAGGGTCTGGCGAGCAGTACTTC	CATSRDRAGSGEQYF
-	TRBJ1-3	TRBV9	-	TGTGCCAGCAGCGTAGGGCAGGGGCTGCAGAACACCATATATTTT	CASSVGQGLQNTIYF
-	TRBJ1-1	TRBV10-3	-	TGTGCCATCAGTGAGAGCACAGGTGAAGCTTTCTTT	CAISESTGEAFF
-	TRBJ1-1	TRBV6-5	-	TGTGCCAGCATTAGGGGTGGCACTGAAGCTTTCTTT	CASIRGGTEAFF
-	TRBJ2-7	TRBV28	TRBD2	TGTGCCAGCAGTCCGCGGACTAGCGGGAGTAGTCCTATCGGCGAGCAGTACTTC	CASSPRTSGSSPIGEQYF
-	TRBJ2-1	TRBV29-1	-	TGCAGCGTTGTTCCGACAAGTGGCAATGAGCAGTTCTTC	CSVVPTSGNEQFF
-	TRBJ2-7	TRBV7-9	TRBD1	TGTGCCAGCAGCTTAGCGGAGGCAGGGGGCGACGAGCAGTACTTC	CASSLAEAGGDEQYF
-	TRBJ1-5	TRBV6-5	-	TGTGCCAGCAGTCGACAGAGCAATCAGCCCCAGCATTTT	CASSRQSNQPQHF
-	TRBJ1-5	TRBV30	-	TGTGCCTGGGAGAGGGGGTACAATCAGCCCCAGCATTTT	CAWERGYNQPQHF
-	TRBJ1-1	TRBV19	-	TGTGCCAGTAGTTCGGCCGCGGACACTGAAGCTTTCTTT	CASSSAADTEAFF
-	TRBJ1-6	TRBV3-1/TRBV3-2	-	TGTGCCAGCAGCCAAGTCGGCCAGGGCCGTTCACCCCTCCACTTT	CASSQVGQGRSPLHF
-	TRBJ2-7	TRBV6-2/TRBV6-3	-	TGTGCCAGCAGTCGACGGACTATTACCTACGAGCAGTACTTC	CASSRRTITYEQYF
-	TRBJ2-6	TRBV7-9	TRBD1	TGTGCCAGCAGCTACACAGGGGCTGGGGCCAACGTCCTGACTTTC	CASSYTGAGANVLTF
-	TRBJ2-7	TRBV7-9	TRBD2	TGTGCCAGCAGCTCTTGGAGCGGGGCCGACGAGCAGTACTTC	CASSSWSGADEQYF
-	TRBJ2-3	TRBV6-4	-	TGTGCCAGCAGCCCACAACCGGGACTCGGCGGGAATACGCAGTATTTT	CASSPQPGLGGNTQYF
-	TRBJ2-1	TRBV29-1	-	TGCAGCGGCACCCTCTCGTTCGGTGAGCAGTTCTTC	CSGTLSFGEQFF
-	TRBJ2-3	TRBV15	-	TGTGCCACCAGCAGGGGGGCCACAGATACGCAGTATTTT	CATSRGATDTQYF
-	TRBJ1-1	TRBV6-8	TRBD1	TGTGCCAGCAGTTACTCGATTTTGGGACAGGGGGCGCGGGGCACTGAAGCTTTCTTT	CASSYSILGQGARGTEAFF
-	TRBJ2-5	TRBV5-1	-	TGCGCCAGCAGCTTGCTTGAAGGCGGGGAGACCCAGTACTTC	CASSLLEGGETQYF
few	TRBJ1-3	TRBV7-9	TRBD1	TGTGCCAGCAGCCCGCGTAGGGACAGGGTTTTCGACACCATATATTTT	CASSPRRDRVFDTIYF